Below are 20 T cell receptor beta chains sequenced from a single sample in a study of T cell clonotyping in hematopoietic cell transplantation. This table comes from immunoSEQ multiplex PCR, and its TCRdb copy is limited to in-frame clones, with some not included. Of approximately 9,300 clones listed, approximately 51% were seen once; the top ten hold 10% to 15%. Sequencing used peripheral blood mononuclear cells, obtained 100 days after allogeneic stem cell transplant. All receptors derive from a female patient aged 45-60 years who had an allogeneic stem cell transplant from an unrelated donor, so the T cells may come from the graft donor. Some clones in this sample may be carry-over from other donors' samples.

This chain connects TRBV13 to TRBJ1-5; possibly TRBD1 for D (5 bases). Germline V gene sequence: CDR1 PRHDT, CDR2 FYEKMQ (reference sequence). Trimming took off 3 bases at V and 4 bases at J, with 10 bases between the two ends. The CDR3 spans 14 residues. The CDR3 here is CASSLRGSNQPQHF. Here the CDR3 DNA reads TGTGCCAGCAGCTTGAGGGGCAGTAATCAGCCCCAGCATTTT.

The rearrangement uses TRBV6-5 and TRBJ1-1; TRBD1 is a possible D gene (5 bases). Trimming left V 5 bases short and J 2 bases short, with 15 bases between. The germline V gene has CDR1 MNHEY and CDR2 SVGAGI. This CDR3 region has 15 residues. CDR3 DNA: TGTGCCAGCAGTCCCCCGGGGAGGGGAAACACTGAAGCTTTCTTT. Translation: CASSPPGRGNTEAFF.

This chain uses TRBV29-1 with TRBJ2-5; 8 nucleotides align to TRBD1. CDR3 length: 13 residues. With V trimmed by 8 bases and J by 4 bases, 9 bases remained unmatched. In germline, CDR1 is SQVTM, CDR2 ANQGSEA. The CDR3 DNA follows: TGCAGCTACGGACAGGGATCAGGAGAGACCCAGTACTTC. This gives the protein CSYGQGSGETQYF.

The chain couples TRBV4-1 to TRBJ2-5; TRBD1 aligns across 8 bases. Germline loops: CDR1 MGHRA, CDR2 YSYEKL. V shed 5 bases and J 5 bases; nucleotides not matched to a gene: 4. The CDR3 is made up of 13 amino acids. The CDR3 DNA reads TGCGCCAGCAGCGACAACAGGGGGGAGACCCAGTACTTC. Encoded protein: CASSDNRGETQYF.

Judged by abundance, this clone is medium-sized. The chain employs TRBV5-6 and TRBJ1-2, with D possibly being TRBD1 (6 bases). This CDR3 contains 14 residues. V lost 6 bases and J 0 bases, leaving 12 bases between the germline ends. Germline-derived CDR1 and CDR2 are SGHDT and YYEEEE. The CDR3 loop reads CASTEDSPNYGYTF. CDR3 bases: TGTGCCAGCACCGAGGACAGCCCTAACTATGGCTACACCTTC.

On this clone: Sequence at one end of the junction differs from germline and may be a read error. The genes are TRBV14 and TRBJ1-1, with a tentative D call TRBD1 (6 bases). The CDR3 totals 14 residues. The germline V gene encodes CDR1 SGHDN and CDR2 FVKESK. CDR3 amino acids: CASSHLHRDAEAFF. CDR3 coding DNA: TGCGCCAGCAGCCACCTACACAGGGACGCTGAAGCTTTCTTT.

This clone was detected only once. One end of the junction does not line up with germline, which may come from a read error. The chain links TRBV29-1 to TRBJ1-1; 7 bases line up with TRBD1. This CDR3 contains 15 residues. Germline CDR1 SQVTM, CDR2 ANQGSEA. CDR3 sequence reads: CSAEDHQGEVTEAFF. CDR3 nucleotide sequence: TGCAGCGCTGAAGATCATCAGGGGGAGGTCACTGAAGCTTTCTTT.

This clone turned up a few times. J is TRBJ2-5 and V is TRBV2; D ambiguous. The DNA end favors TRBJ2-7, so the J call may be wrong. The CDR3 covers 12 residues. The V gene's germline CDR1 is SNHLY and CDR2 FYNNEI. CDR3 region: CASSGSSYEQYF. CDR3 sequence (DNA): TGTGCCAGCAGTGGGTCTTCCTACGAGCAGTACTTC.

This clone has more than one count but fewer than ten. CDR3 sequence (DNA): TGTGCCAGCAGCTTCTCTAGCGAGCAGTACTTC. Its protein product is CASSFSSEQYF. The rearrangement links TRBV5-6 to TRBJ2-7, with D unresolved. The ends were cut back, 2 bases at V and 6 bases at J, with 6 bases in the middle. The CDR3 loop spans 11 amino acids. CDR1 and CDR2 from the germline V gene are SGHDT and YYEEEE.

This clone was detected a few times. The rearrangement uses TRBV4-1 and TRBJ2-7, with TRBD2 identical over 10 bases. The CDR3 has 16 residues. Germline CDR1 MGHRA, CDR2 YSYEKL. V dropped 4 bases and J dropped 1; count of bases not matched to a gene: 7. Here the CDR3 reads CASSRQKAGGSYEQYF. CDR3 nucleotide sequence: TGCGCCAGCAGCCGCCAAAAAGCGGGAGGGTCCTACGAGCAGTACTTC.

This rearrangement joins TRBV7-2 to TRBJ1-2; the D gene is possibly TRBD1 (5 bases). V was clipped by 5 bases and J by 7 bases, with 23 bases between them. Germline V CDR1 and CDR2: SGHTA, FQGNSA. The CDR3 spans 16 residues. The CDR3 nucleotides read TGTGCCAGCAGCCTCTTGGGACCTGGGAGCAGCGTTGGCTACACCTTC. This sequence encodes CASSLLGPGSSVGYTF.

V usage is TRBV9 and J usage is TRBJ1-1, with D unclear. V lost 4 bases and J lost 4, with 14 bases in between. CDR1 and CDR2 from the germline V gene are SGDLS and YYNGEE. This CDR3 is 14 amino acids long. The CDR3 sequence: CASSSTKTGTEAFF. The CDR3 nucleotides read TGTGCCAGCAGCTCCACCAAGACGGGCACTGAAGCTTTCTTT.

V is TRBV2 and J is TRBJ1-2; D is unresolved. Trimming pared 7 bases from V and 6 bases from J, leaving 15 bases between. The CDR3 sequence is 13 residues long. The germline CDR1 and CDR2 sequences are SNHLY and FYNNEI. As DNA, the CDR3 is TGTGCCAGCAAAGGAGGAGGTTCTCATGGCTACACCTTC. Translating gives CASKGGGSHGYTF.

The rearrangement joins TRBV28 to TRBJ2-5, with 8 bases aligning to TRBD2. The J call may be faulty, since TRBJ2-7 better matches the DNA end. This CDR3 region has 13 residues. The germline CDR1 and CDR2 sequences are MDHEN and SYDVKM. This CDR3 is CASSHRGGDEQYF. DNA for the CDR3: TGTGCCAGCAGTCACCGGGGGGGTGACGAGCAGTACTTC.

The genes are TRBV11-3 and TRBJ1-1; D gene unclear. CDR3 length: 12 amino acids. The V gene lost 2 bases and the J gene lost 1 base, with 2 bases spanning the gap. Per germline, CDR1 SGHNT and CDR2 YENEEA. The CDR3 protein is CASSLRNTEAFF. CDR3 DNA: TGTGCCAGCAGCTTAAGGAACACTGAAGCTTTCTTT.

This clone was counted a few times. J is TRBJ2-4 and V is TRBV7-6; D is perhaps TRBD1 (6 bases). The CDR3 length is 19 residues. The germline V gene encodes CDR1 SGHVS and CDR2 FNYEAQ. The ends were cut back, 5 bases at V and 1 base at J, with 24 bases in the middle. The CDR3 DNA sequence: TGTGCCAGCAGCCGTGACGGGTACCCAGGGGTTACTGCCAAAAACATTCAGTACTTC. Its translation: CASSRDGYPGVTAKNIQYF.

The rearrangement joins TRBV19 to TRBJ2-7; the match to TRBD1 covers 9 bases. The CDR3 is 15 amino acids. V lost 5 bases to trimming and J lost 2 bases; unmatched junction nucleotides: 7. Per germline, CDR1 LNHDA and CDR2 SQIVND (reference sequence). In DNA form, the CDR3 reads TGTGCCAGTAGTCTCCGACAGGGGGTCGCCTACGAGCAGTACTTC. It specifies CASSLRQGVAYEQYF.

The V gene is TRBV6-1, the J gene TRBJ1-2; maybe TRBD1 (5 bases). Per germline, CDR1 MNHNS and CDR2 SASEGT. This CDR3 has 13 residues. V was clipped by 5 bases and J by 4 bases, with 11 bases between them. CDR3 DNA: TGTGCCAGCAGTTCTCAGGGTCGCTATGGCTACACCTTC. Its translation is CASSSQGRYGYTF.

This clone was seen more than once but under ten times. The CDR3 DNA reads TGCAGCGTTAGAGGGGGTACTGAAGCTTTCTTT. Translating it yields CSVRGGTEAFF. The chain links TRBV29-1 to TRBJ1-1; D perhaps matches TRBD1 (6 bases). The CDR3 loop spans 11 amino acids. Germline loops: CDR1 SQVTM, CDR2 ANQGSEA. Trimming took 5 bases from V and 5 from J, leaving 9 bases between them. The full variable domain, in which reference TRBV29-1 and TRBJ1-1 provide the parts outside the CDR3, is SAVISQKPSRDICQRGTSLTIQCQVDSQVTMMFWYRQQPGQSLTLIATANQGSEATYESGFVIDKFPISRPNLTFSTLTVSNMSPEDSSIYLCSVRGGTEAFFGQGTRLTVV.

The chain is built from TRBV29-1 and TRBJ1-2, with 8 nucleotides matching TRBD1. The CDR3 extends over 13 amino acids. Germline V gives CDR1 SQVTM, CDR2 ANQGSEA. V trimming: 6 bases; J trimming: 4 bases; junction bases outside the gene matches: 7. Here the CDR3 DNA reads TGCAGCGTGCGTACAGGGGGGAGCTATGGCTACACCTTC. It is translated as CSVRTGGSYGYTF.